Each of the 31 T cell receptor beta chains below was sequenced from the same sample in a study of cytomegalovirus exposure and HLA in healthy donors. The PCR made use of 60 Vbeta and 13 Jbeta primers. Some clones are missing from TCRdb's copy, which holds only in-frame ones; the method was immunoSEQ multiplex PCR. Among about 120,000 clones listed, about 79% were seen once. Sequencing was carried out using PBMCs. These receptors all stem from a woman between 18 and 29 years old in good health and CMV-seropositive.

This clone came up a few times. The V gene is TRBV10-1, the J gene TRBJ1-4; possible D gene TRBD1, 6 bases. Germline V gene data show CDR1 as WNHNN and CDR2 as SYGVQD (reference sequence). The CDR3 has 13 amino acids. Trimming removed 5 bases from V and 8 bases from J, with 12 bases in between. CDR3 amino acids: CASSPGGEEKLFF. CDR3 sequence (DNA): TGCGCCAGCAGTCCGGGGGGCGAGGAAAAACTGTTTTTT.

The chain recombines TRBV19 with TRBJ1-5; D is unclear. The CDR3 has 14 residues. V dropped 5 bases and J dropped 4 bases, with 12 bases sitting between them. CDR1 and CDR2 (germline): LNHDA, SQIVND (reference sequence). The CDR3 DNA reads TGTGCCAGTAGTCAAAGCGGAGGGAATCAGCCCCAGCATTTT. As protein: CASSQSGGNQPQHF.

This clone was detected only once. The V call is TRBV16, the J call TRBJ2-7; 8 positions agree with TRBD1. Germline CDR1 is KGHSY and CDR2 is FQNENV. With V trimmed by 4 bases and J by 5 bases, 7 bases remained unmatched. This CDR3 comprises 14 residues. The CDR3 coding sequence is TGTGCCAGCAGCCTCAACTCAGGGGGCAACGAGCAGTACTTC. It codes for CASSLNSGGNEQYF.

This sequence joins TRBV25-1 and TRBJ2-2; TRBD2 matches at 8 bases. Germline V CDR1 and CDR2: MGHDK, SYGVNS. V gave up 2 bases and J gave up 2 bases; unmatched junction bases: 1. The CDR3 totals 15 residues. The CDR3: CASSELAGNTGELFF. CDR3 bases: TGTGCCAGCAGTGAACTAGCGGGCAACACCGGGGAGCTGTTTTTT.

V gene TRBV12-2 combines with J gene TRBJ2-1; the table's D gene call, TRBD2, was not cross checked with the DNA. TRBV12-2 is shown as a pseudogene. The CDR3 loop spans 18 amino acids. CDR3 sequence: CASRFGGLESVSYNEQFF. CDR3 nucleotides: TGTGCAAGTCGCTTCGGCGGACTAGAGTCGGTCTCCTACAATGAGCAGTTCTTC.

The gene calls are TRBV6-6 and TRBJ1-1, with a weak D call TRBD1 (6 bases). Germline lookup yields CDR1 MNHNY and CDR2 SVGAGI (reference sequence). V lost 2 bases to trimming and J lost 4 bases, with 8 bases between them. This CDR3 is 13 amino acids long. The CDR3 region has the DNA TGTGCCAGCAGTTACGAACAGGGCACTGAAGCTTTCTTT. Translated: CASSYEQGTEAFF.

The chain has TRBV9 and TRBJ2-7, with 12 bases that match TRBD2. J was trimmed by 4 bases and V by 0 bases; bases with no gene match: 2. Germline lookup yields CDR1 SGDLS and CDR2 YYNGEE. The CDR3 sequence is 15 residues long. The DNA for the CDR3 is TGTGCCAGCAGCGTAGCTAGCGGGAGGGATTACGAGCAGTACTTC. Amino acids: CASSVASGRDYEQYF.

This clone has just one count. This chain links TRBV19 with TRBJ1-6; 7 bases are a match to TRBD1. Looked up from germline, CDR1 is LNHDA and CDR2 is SQIVND (reference sequence). With V trimmed by 6 bases and J by 6 bases, 11 bases remained unmatched. CDR3 length: 16 residues. The CDR3 coding sequence is TGTGCCAGTAGGGGGAACGACAGGGCCCTTAATTCACCCCTCCACTTT. This sequence encodes CASRGNDRALNSPLHF.

The CDR3, as DNA: TGTGCCAGTAACAGGGATACCGTCCCCTATGGCTACACCTTC. Its protein is CASNRDTVPYGYTF. The V and J genes are TRBV7-2 and TRBJ1-2, with TRBD1 as a possible D gene (6 bases). Germline loops: CDR1 SGHTA, CDR2 FQGNSA. This CDR3 contains 14 residues. Trimming removed 9 bases at V and 4 bases at J, with 18 bases between. Variable domain in full (rest from reference TRBV7-2 and TRBJ1-2): GAGVSQSPSNKVTEKGKDVELRCDPISGHTALYWYRQSLGQGLEFLIYFQGNSAPDKSGLPSDRFSAERTGGSVSTLTIQRTQQEDSAVYLCASNRDTVPYGYTFGSGTRLTVV.

This clone was detected once. The chain couples TRBV20-1 to TRBJ2-1; D unclear. There are 10 residues in the CDR3. The V end lost 5 bases, the J end lost 5 bases, and 4 bases lay between the germline ends. CDR1 and CDR2 (germline): DFQATT, SNEGSKA (reference sequence). Here the CDR3 DNA reads TGCAGTGCTCTAGACAATGAGCAGTTCTTC. It specifies CSALDNEQFF.

The chain has TRBV11-2 and TRBJ1-4, with TRBD1 matching 9 bases. CDR1 and CDR2 from the germline V gene are SGHAT and FQNNGV. This CDR3 comprises 16 residues. Trimming at V came to 5 bases and at J to 8 bases, leaving 12 bases not matched to a gene. The CDR3 region is CASSQRQQGAWEKLFF. CDR3 in DNA: TGTGCCAGCAGCCAACGACAACAGGGGGCTTGGGAAAAACTGTTTTTT.

There are a few counts of this clone. The CDR3, as DNA: TGTGCCAGTAGTACCGGGACAGGGGGCGAGCAGTACTTC. Residues: CASSTGTGGEQYF. The chain is built from TRBV19 and TRBJ2-7; 11 bases line up with TRBD1. The V gene's germline CDR1 is LNHDA and CDR2 SQIVND (reference sequence). The CDR3 runs to 13 residues. With 4 bases clipped from V and 6 bases from J, the junction kept 2 bases outside the gene matches.

The gene calls are TRBV11-2 and TRBJ2-7; 9 positions agree with TRBD1. Trimming at V came to 5 bases and at J to 2 bases, leaving 4 bases not matched to a gene. The CDR3 spans 14 residues. Germline assignment: CDR1 SGHAT and CDR2 FQNNGV. The chain's CDR3 is CASSVRDRAYEQYF. CDR3 bases: TGTGCCAGCAGCGTCCGGGACAGGGCCTACGAGCAGTACTTC.

The chain recombines TRBV15 with TRBJ2-1; 8 bases align to TRBD1. The ends lost 5 bases at V and 7 bases at J; junction bases unmatched: 13. The length of the CDR3 is 16 residues. Germline CDR1 is LNHNV and CDR2 is YYDKDF (reference sequence). CDR3 in DNA: TGTGCCACCAGCGGACAGGCCTTTGGGACAGGAAATGAGCAGTTCTTC. This gives the protein CATSGQAFGTGNEQFF.

The J gene is TRBJ1-1, the V gene TRBV9; TRBD1 matches at 8 bases. The CDR3 spans 14 residues. The J segment lost 12 bases and the V segment lost 0 bases, leaving 10 bases of the junction unmatched. Germline V gene lookup returns CDR1 SGDLS and CDR2 YYNGEE. The CDR3 region is CASSVDPQGVLTFF. The CDR3 bases are TGTGCCAGCAGCGTAGACCCACAGGGGGTTTTGACTTTCTTT.

The chain uses TRBV19 and TRBJ1-1; the D gene is possibly TRBD1 (5 bases). V lost 5 bases to trimming and J lost 6 bases, with 10 bases between them. Germline V lookup: CDR1 LNHDA, CDR2 SQIVND (reference sequence). The CDR3 extends over 12 amino acids. The CDR3 loop is CASSGLGPEAFF. CDR3 DNA: TGTGCCAGTAGTGGGCTGGGGCCTGAAGCTTTCTTT.

There are a few counts of this clone. V usage is TRBV4-2 and J usage is TRBJ2-7, with D tentatively TRBD2 (6 bases). The CDR3 runs 15 residues. Germline CDR1 LGHNA, CDR2 YNFKEQ. The V gene lost 0 bases and the J gene lost 2 bases, with 11 bases spanning the gap. The DNA of the CDR3 is TGTGCCAGCAGCCAAGATGGGACTTTTACCTACGAGCAGTACTTC. It translates to CASSQDGTFTYEQYF.

The chain uses TRBV27 and TRBJ2-7, with 7 bases that match TRBD2. Germline V CDR1 and CDR2: MNHEY, SMNVEV (reference sequence). The CDR3 consists of 15 residues. The V gene end was trimmed by 5 bases and the J gene end by 3 bases; junction bases not matched to a gene: 10. The CDR3, as DNA: TGTGCCAGCAGTCACAGCGGGGCGGCCCGCTACGAGCAGTACTTC. It is translated as CASSHSGAARYEQYF.

The rearrangement links TRBV20-1 to TRBJ1-1; 8 bases match TRBD1. The CDR3 is 10 residues long. Germline CDR1 and CDR2: DFQATT and SNEGSKA (reference sequence). Written as DNA, the CDR3 is TGCAAAACAGGGGGCACTGAAGCTTTCTTT. Protein: CKTGGTEAFF.

The V and J genes are TRBV4-2 and TRBJ2-7; no clear D. The germline V and J ends were trimmed by 2 bases and 5 bases, with 13 bases remaining between them. The CDR3 is 14 residues long. The germline gives CDR1 LGHNA, CDR2 YNFKEQ. CDR3 DNA: TGTGCCAGCAGCCAATCAGACAACCCGCACGAGCAGTACTTC. It yields the protein CASSQSDNPHEQYF.

The chain uses TRBV5-1 and TRBJ1-1; 7 nucleotides match TRBD1. The CDR3 totals 13 residues. V lost 4 bases, J lost 8 bases, and 8 bases stayed unmatched. Per the germline V gene, CDR1 is SGHRS and CDR2 is YFSETQ. The CDR3 reads CASSGQTGREAFF. For the CDR3, the DNA is TGCGCCAGCAGCGGACAGACAGGGCGGGAAGCTTTCTTT.

The chain links TRBV7-9 to TRBJ2-2; D is ambiguous. V gave up 6 bases and J gave up 4 bases, with 6 bases separating them. Germline CDR1 SEHNR, CDR2 FQNEAQ (reference sequence). CDR3 length: 12 amino acids. CDR3 residues: CASSYPTGELFF. The CDR3, as DNA: TGTGCCAGCAGTTATCCCACCGGGGAGCTGTTTTTT.

The rearrangement uses TRBV5-5 and TRBJ2-7; TRBD1 matches 7 bases. Germline CDR1 SGHKS, CDR2 YYEKEE (reference sequence). V was pared by 2 bases and J by 2 bases, with 4 bases of the junction left unmatched. The CDR3 is 14 residues long. CDR3 nucleotides: TGTGCCAGCAGCTTTACGCAGGGGGCCTACGAGCAGTACTTC. Translated, it gives CASSFTQGAYEQYF.

The CDR3 nucleotides read TGCGCCAGCAGCGAGGGACAGGTGAGCAATCAGCCCCAGCATTTT. As protein: CASSEGQVSNQPQHF. V gene TRBV5-1 combines with J gene TRBJ1-5; the match to TRBD1 covers 8 bases. Germline CDR1 SGHRS, CDR2 YFSETQ. This CDR3 region has 15 residues. The V gene end was trimmed by 4 bases and the J gene end by 1 base; junction bases not matched to a gene: 4.

The chain combines TRBV15 with TRBJ2-5, with 8 bases aligning to TRBD1. The J call may be wrong; the DNA end is better matched by TRBJ2-7. This CDR3 has 16 residues. In germline, CDR1 is LNHNV, CDR2 YYDKDF (reference sequence). The CDR3 region is CATSKHTGGYHYEQYF. The CDR3 DNA reads as TGTGCCACCAGCAAACACACAGGGGGATATCATTACGAGCAGTACTTC.

The rearrangement joins TRBV5-1 to TRBJ2-1, with D unclear. Trimming took 0 bases from V and 5 from J, leaving 12 bases between them. Germline V gives CDR1 SGHRS, CDR2 YFSETQ. This CDR3 comprises 15 residues. This CDR3 is CASSLASRQNNEQFF. DNA of the CDR3: TGCGCCAGCAGCTTGGCTTCGCGGCAGAACAATGAGCAGTTCTTC.

This chain's CDR3 is CASSPLREALYEQYF. In nucleotides, the CDR3 is TGTGCCAGCAGTCCTCTCCGGGAGGCCCTCTACGAGCAGTACTTC. This sequence joins TRBV27 and TRBJ2-7, with 7 bases that match TRBD2. V trimming: 5 bases; J trimming: 3 bases; junction bases outside the gene matches: 10. CDR1 MNHEY and CDR2 SMNVEV come from the germline V gene (reference sequence). This CDR3 has 15 residues.

The gene calls are TRBV9 and TRBJ2-1, with 10 bases identical to TRBD2. The germline gives CDR1 SGDLS, CDR2 YYNGEE. Unmatched junction bases numbered 9, after V lost 4 bases and J lost 8 bases. The CDR3 length is 15 residues. CDR3 coding DNA: TGTGCCAGCAGCCTCGGGACTAGCGTTAAAGATGAGCAGTTCTTC. It is translated as CASSLGTSVKDEQFF.

This clone appeared a few times. The chain recombines TRBV6-5 with TRBJ1-3, with TRBD1 as a possible D gene (5 bases). Trimming took off 1 base at V and 2 bases at J, with 12 bases between the two ends. Germline V gives CDR1 MNHEY, CDR2 SVGAGI. The CDR3 totals 16 residues. CDR3 residues: CASSYFPGRTGNTIYF. CDR3 bases: TGTGCCAGCAGTTACTTCCCAGGGCGTACTGGAAACACCATATATTTT.

This rearrangement joins TRBV10-1 to TRBJ1-5; 7 nucleotides align to TRBD1. CDR1 and CDR2 (germline): WNHNN, SYGVQD (reference sequence). This CDR3 contains 17 residues. Trimming took 5 bases from V and 5 from J; bases not matched to a gene: 15. As DNA, the CDR3 is TGCGCCAGCAGTCTTTGGCAGGGGGACATTCGGCATCAGCCCCAGCATTTT. Translation: CASSLWQGDIRHQPQHF.

The V and J genes are TRBV4-2 and TRBJ2-2; D might be TRBD2 (5 bases). Trimming shortened V by 0 bases and J by 7 bases, and 6 bases separated the two germline ends. The germline gives CDR1 LGHNA, CDR2 YNFKEQ. The CDR3 runs 13 residues. The CDR3 region is CASSQEGVGELFF. CDR3 nucleotide sequence: TGTGCCAGCAGCCAAGAGGGAGTCGGGGAGCTGTTTTTT.